This entry is about one TCR beta chain. Antigen specificity is unknown. The V end lost 10 bases, the J end lost 5 bases, and 14 bases lay between the germline ends. Germline loops: CDR1 MGHDK, CDR2 SYGVNS. The length of the CDR3 is 12 residues. The sample belongs to a study of cytomegalovirus exposure and HLA in healthy donors. In the PCR, 60 Vbeta and 13 Jbeta primers were used. Original analysis: A later analysis counted approximately 80 million unique TCR beta chains, some 11 million shared. Sequenced by immunoSEQ multiplex PCR; TCRdb stores in-frame clones only, minus some. Clone size and the V and J calls come from that table; the DNA yielded D and trimming. This sample yields hundreds of thousands of clones, of which approximately 78% are seen a single time; 3.5% to 4% belongs to the top ten. Overall study findings and caveats: Excluded were some V segments that proved indistinguishable, including TRBV6-2 and TRBV6-3. Across donors, presence/absence analyses took sequencing depth to be roughly uniform.

The sample taken for sequencing was PBMCs. The receptor was isolated from a male donor in good health and CMV-seronegative. This sequence joins TRBV25-1 and TRBJ1-1, with D possibly matching TRBD1 (6 bases). DNA of the CDR3: TGTGCCACCCGGGACCAGGGGACTGAAGCTTTCTTT. Translated, it gives CATRDQGTEAFF.